The next 20 T cell receptor beta chains were all read from a single sample in a study of T cells expressing NK-cell markers. TCRdb reprocessed the 5' RACE reads; each CDR3 protein has one entry and no DNA is given. Its clone listing holds around 550,000 distinct CDR3 sequences. The sequencing sample was made of blood T cells: a sorted CD56 or NKG2C T cell subset, CD4+ or CD8+ T cells, or bulk PBMC T cells (not recorded which). The receptors here all came from a man aged 18 to 35 in good health.

The CDR3 sequence: CATPAITGELFF. The V gene is TRBV6-2 or TRBV6-3, the J gene TRBJ2-2. Germline V gives CDR1 MNHEY, CDR2 SVGEGT. There are 12 residues in the CDR3.

The chain combines TRBV2 with TRBJ2-1. Germline CDR1 SNHLY, CDR2 FYNNEI. The CDR3 has 14 amino acids. This chain's CDR3 is CASSEMPKSTEQFF.

The chain employs TRBV7-9 and TRBJ1-2; TCRdb designates TRBD1, a call that cannot be tested without DNA. CDR1 is SEHNR, CDR2 FQNEAQ, per germline (reference sequence). This CDR3 comprises 14 residues. The chain's CDR3 is CASSWPGQGDGYTF. Filled out from reference TRBV7-9 and TRBJ1-2, the complete variable domain reads DTGVSQNPRHKITKRGQNVTFRCDPISEHNRLYWYRQTLGQGPEFLTYFQNEAQLEKSRLLSDRFSAERPKGSFSTLEIQRTEQGDSAMYLCASSWPGQGDGYTFGSGTRLTVV.

The chain couples TRBV12-3 or TRBV12-4 to TRBJ1-1; with no DNA, the TCRdb D assignment of TRBD1 cannot be verified. The CDR3 runs to 17 residues. Here the CDR3 reads CASSLALRGRMNTEAFF.

This rearrangement joins TRBV5-1 to TRBJ2-1; no DNA is available, so the TRBD2 call from TCRdb remains unchecked. CDR1 and CDR2 (germline): SGHRS, YFSETQ. The CDR3 is made up of 15 amino acids. The CDR3 loop reads CASSLALAGGGEQFF.

This sequence joins TRBV24-1 and TRBJ2-1; TCRdb's D gene call, TRBD2, goes unchecked for lack of DNA. Germline V gives CDR1 KGHDR, CDR2 SFDVKD. The CDR3 contains 14 residues. The CDR3 sequence is CATSGTSGIPEQFF.

The chain links TRBV25-1 to TRBJ2-3; absent DNA, TCRdb's TRBD2 call cannot be checked. There are 14 residues in the CDR3. The V gene's germline CDR1 is MGHDK and CDR2 SYGVNS. The CDR3 is CASSRLAGLDTQYF.

The rearrangement joins TRBV12-3 or TRBV12-4 to TRBJ2-2; the TRBD1 assignment by TCRdb is unverifiable without DNA. The CDR3 consists of 15 residues. CDR3 protein: CASSSLQGAGGELFF.

This sequence joins TRBV12-3 or TRBV12-4 and TRBJ2-4; TCRdb outputs TRBD1, but without DNA this stays unchecked. The CDR3 length is 14 residues. The CDR3 spells CASRGGQGWNIQYF.

The rearrangement links TRBV28 to TRBJ2-7. The CDR3 runs 13 residues. Germline V gives CDR1 MDHEN, CDR2 SYDVKM. The CDR3 sequence: CATHPYYSYEQYF.

The chain recombines TRBV4-1 with TRBJ2-2; TCRdb's assignment of TRBD2 cannot be checked, as there is no DNA. Per the germline V gene, CDR1 is MGHRA and CDR2 is YSYEKL. The CDR3 extends over 18 amino acids. CDR3: CASSQEPRTSGSTGELFF.

The rearrangement joins TRBV2 to TRBJ1-1; TCRdb returns TRBD1, unconfirmable since there is no DNA. Germline V CDR1 and CDR2: SNHLY, FYNNEI. The CDR3 consists of 17 residues. The CDR3 loop reads CASRDRGGLWMNTEAFF.

V and J are TRBV27 and TRBJ1-5; TCRdb indicates TRBD1, and absent DNA this call remains unverified. CDR1 is MNHEY, CDR2 SMNVEV, per germline (reference sequence). CDR3 size: 12 residues. The CDR3 region is CARTGLGKPQHF.

V and J are TRBV6-1 and TRBJ1-5; TCRdb calls TRBD1, which cannot be checked without DNA. CDR1 and CDR2 (germline): MNHNS, SASEGT. This CDR3 contains 16 residues. CDR3 region: CASSGPQGRSNQPQHF.

The rearrangement links TRBV6-5 to TRBJ1-5; TCRdb lists TRBD1, though no DNA is available to test this call. Germline V gene data show CDR1 as MNHEY and CDR2 as SVGAGI. CDR3 length: 12 amino acids. The chain's CDR3 is CASSRAGQPQHF.

V and J are TRBV6-1 and TRBJ2-1; no DNA is available, so the TRBD1 call from TCRdb remains unchecked. The CDR3 is 14 amino acids. The germline V gene has CDR1 MNHNS and CDR2 SASEGT. CDR3 protein: CATSWGGSYNEQFF.

The chain combines TRBV5-1 with TRBJ2-7; as DNA is missing, the TRBD2 call by TCRdb cannot be tested. Looked up from germline, CDR1 is SGHRS and CDR2 is YFSETQ. CDR3 length: 13 amino acids. CDR3 amino acids: CASSSSGSSEQYF.

This chain links TRBV12-3 or TRBV12-4 with TRBJ2-3; the TRBD2 assignment by TCRdb is unverifiable without DNA. This CDR3 has 12 residues. The CDR3 region is CASSTGTSTQYF.

The CDR3 loop is CSVPGPSEILRGYTF. This rearrangement joins TRBV29-1 to TRBJ1-2. Germline loops: CDR1 SQVTM, CDR2 ANQGSEA. The CDR3 is made up of 15 amino acids.

This chain links TRBV7-8 with TRBJ2-1; TCRdb proposes TRBD2, but this gene call is untestable without DNA. This CDR3 spans 15 amino acids. CDR1 is SGHVS and CDR2 is FQNEAQ in the germline V gene. The CDR3 reads CASSPSGGLNNEQFF.